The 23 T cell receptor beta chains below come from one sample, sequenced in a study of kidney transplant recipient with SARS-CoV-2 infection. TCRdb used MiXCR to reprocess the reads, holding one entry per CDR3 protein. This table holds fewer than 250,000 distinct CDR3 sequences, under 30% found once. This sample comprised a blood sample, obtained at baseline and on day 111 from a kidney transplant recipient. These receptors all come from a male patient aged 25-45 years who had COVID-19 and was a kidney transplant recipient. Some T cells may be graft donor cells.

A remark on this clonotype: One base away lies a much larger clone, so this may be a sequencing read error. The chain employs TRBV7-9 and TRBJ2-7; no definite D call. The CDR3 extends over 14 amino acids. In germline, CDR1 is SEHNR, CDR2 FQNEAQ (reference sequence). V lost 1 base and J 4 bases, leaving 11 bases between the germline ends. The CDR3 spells CASSLVTDKYEQYF. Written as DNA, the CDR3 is TGTGCCAGCAGCTTAGTAACTGATAAATACGAGCAGTACTTC.

The DNA for the CDR3 is TGCAGTGCTAGAGGGCGCTGCCGGCTGAACGAGCAGTACGTC. Its protein product is CSARGRCRLNEQYV. This sequence joins TRBV20-1 and TRBJ2-7; no clear D gene. The V end lost 1 base, the J end lost 5 bases, and 15 bases lay between the germline ends. Germline values: CDR1 DFQATT, CDR2 SNEGSKA (reference sequence). The CDR3 totals 14 residues.

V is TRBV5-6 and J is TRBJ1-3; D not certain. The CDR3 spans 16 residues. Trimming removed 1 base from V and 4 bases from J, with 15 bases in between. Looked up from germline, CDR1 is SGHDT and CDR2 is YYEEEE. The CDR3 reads CASSLRLEGSGNTIYF. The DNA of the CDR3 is TGTGCCAGCAGCTTGAGGTTGGAGGGTTCGGGAAACACCATATATTTT.

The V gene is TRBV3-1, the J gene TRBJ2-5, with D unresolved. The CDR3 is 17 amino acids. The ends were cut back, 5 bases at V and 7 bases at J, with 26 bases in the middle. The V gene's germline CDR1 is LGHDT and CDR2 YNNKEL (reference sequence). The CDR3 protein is CASSTSGPISFSGTQYF. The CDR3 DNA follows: TGTGCCAGCAGCACAAGTGGTCCCATTTCTTTCTCTGGGACCCAGTACTTC.

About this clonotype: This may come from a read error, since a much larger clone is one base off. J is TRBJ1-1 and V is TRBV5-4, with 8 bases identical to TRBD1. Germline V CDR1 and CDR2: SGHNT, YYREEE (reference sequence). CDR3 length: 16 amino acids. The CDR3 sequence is CASSSQQRQGNTEVFF. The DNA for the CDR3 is TGTGCCAGCAGCTCCCAACAACGACAGGGGAACACTGAAGTTTTCTTT.

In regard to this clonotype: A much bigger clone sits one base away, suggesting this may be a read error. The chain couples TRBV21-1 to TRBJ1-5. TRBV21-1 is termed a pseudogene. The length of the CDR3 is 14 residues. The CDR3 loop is CASSRDGEGIPQHF. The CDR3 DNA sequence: TGTGCCAGCAGCAGAGACGGGGAAGGAATCCCCCAGCATTTT.

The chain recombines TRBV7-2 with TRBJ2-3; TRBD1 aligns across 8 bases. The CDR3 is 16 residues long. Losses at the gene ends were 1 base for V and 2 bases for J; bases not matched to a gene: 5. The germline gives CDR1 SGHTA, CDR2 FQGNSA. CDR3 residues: CASSLGTGLVTDTQYF. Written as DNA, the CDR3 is TGTGCCAGCAGCTTAGGGACAGGGTTAGTCACAGATACGCAGTATTTT.

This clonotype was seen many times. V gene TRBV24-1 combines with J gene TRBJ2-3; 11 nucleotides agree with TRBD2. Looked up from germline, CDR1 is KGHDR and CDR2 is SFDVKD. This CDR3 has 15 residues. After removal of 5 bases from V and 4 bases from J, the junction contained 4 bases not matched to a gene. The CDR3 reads CATSVSGRAPDTQYF. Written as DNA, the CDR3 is TGTGCCACCAGTGTTAGCGGGAGGGCGCCAGATACGCAGTATTTT.

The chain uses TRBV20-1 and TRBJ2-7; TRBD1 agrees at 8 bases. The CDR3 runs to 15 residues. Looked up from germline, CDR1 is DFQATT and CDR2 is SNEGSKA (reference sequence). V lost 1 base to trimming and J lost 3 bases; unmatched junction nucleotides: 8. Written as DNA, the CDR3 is TGCAGTGCTAGAGCTGCGACAGGGGCCTTCTACGAGCAGTACTTC. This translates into CSARAATGAFYEQYF.

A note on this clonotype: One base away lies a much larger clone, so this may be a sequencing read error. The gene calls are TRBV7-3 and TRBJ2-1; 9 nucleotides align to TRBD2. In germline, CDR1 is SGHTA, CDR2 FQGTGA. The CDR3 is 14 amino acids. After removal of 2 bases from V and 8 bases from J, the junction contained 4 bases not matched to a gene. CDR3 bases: TGTGCCAGCAGCTTATCTGGCGGGAGGGATGAGCAGTTCTTC. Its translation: CASSLSGGRDEQFF.

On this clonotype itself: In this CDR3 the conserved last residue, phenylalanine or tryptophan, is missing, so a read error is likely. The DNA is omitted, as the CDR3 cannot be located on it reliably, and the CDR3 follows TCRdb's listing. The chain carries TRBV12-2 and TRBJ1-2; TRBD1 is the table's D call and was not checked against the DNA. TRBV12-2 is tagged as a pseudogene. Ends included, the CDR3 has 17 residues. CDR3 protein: CASRSGGTPRKTYGYTL.

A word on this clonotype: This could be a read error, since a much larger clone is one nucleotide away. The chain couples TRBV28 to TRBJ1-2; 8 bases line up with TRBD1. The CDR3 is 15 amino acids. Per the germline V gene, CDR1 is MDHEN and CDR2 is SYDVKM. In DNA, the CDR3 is TGTGCCAGCAGTTTATCAGGGGGCGCGAGGTTGGGCTACGCCTTC. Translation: CASSLSGGARLGYAF.

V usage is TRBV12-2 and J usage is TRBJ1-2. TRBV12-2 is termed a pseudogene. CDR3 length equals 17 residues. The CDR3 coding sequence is TGTGCAAATCGCAGCGTCACGACTCCACGAAAGACCTATGGCTACACCTTC. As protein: CANRSVTTPRKTYGYTF.

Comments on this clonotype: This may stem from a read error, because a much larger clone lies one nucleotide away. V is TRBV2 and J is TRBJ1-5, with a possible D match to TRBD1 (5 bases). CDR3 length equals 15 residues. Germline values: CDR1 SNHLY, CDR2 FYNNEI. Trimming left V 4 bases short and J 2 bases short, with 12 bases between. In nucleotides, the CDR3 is TGTGCCAGCAGTGGAGAGGGGCGAGGCAATCAGCCCCAGCATTTT. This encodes CASSGEGRGNQPQHF.

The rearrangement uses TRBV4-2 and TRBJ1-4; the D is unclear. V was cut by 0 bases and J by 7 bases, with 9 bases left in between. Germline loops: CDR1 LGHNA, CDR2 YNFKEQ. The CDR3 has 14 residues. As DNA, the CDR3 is TGTGCCAGCAGCCAAGAGCGGGCTGGTGAAAAACTGTTTTTT. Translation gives CASSQERAGEKLFF.

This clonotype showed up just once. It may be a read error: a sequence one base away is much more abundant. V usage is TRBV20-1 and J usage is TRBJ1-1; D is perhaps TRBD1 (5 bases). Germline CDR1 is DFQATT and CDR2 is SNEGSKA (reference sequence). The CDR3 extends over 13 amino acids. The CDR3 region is CSTRGQGDTEAFF. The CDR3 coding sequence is TGCAGTACTAGAGGCCAGGGCGACACTGAAGCTTTCTTT.

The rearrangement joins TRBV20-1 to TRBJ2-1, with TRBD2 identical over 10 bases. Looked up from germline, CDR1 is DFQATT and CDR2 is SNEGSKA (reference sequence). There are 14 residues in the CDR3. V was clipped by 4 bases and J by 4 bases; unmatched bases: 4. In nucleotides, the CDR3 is TGCAGTGCTAAAAATAGCGGGGGGTACAATGAGCAGTTCTTC. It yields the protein CSAKNSGGYNEQFF.

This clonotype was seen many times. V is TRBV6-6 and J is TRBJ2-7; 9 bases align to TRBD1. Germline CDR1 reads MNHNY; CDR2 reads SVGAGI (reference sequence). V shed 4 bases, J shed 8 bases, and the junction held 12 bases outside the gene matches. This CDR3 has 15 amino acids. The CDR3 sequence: CASSWPGQGYLKQYF. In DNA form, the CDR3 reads TGTGCCAGCAGTTGGCCGGGACAGGGTTATCTAAAGCAGTACTTC.

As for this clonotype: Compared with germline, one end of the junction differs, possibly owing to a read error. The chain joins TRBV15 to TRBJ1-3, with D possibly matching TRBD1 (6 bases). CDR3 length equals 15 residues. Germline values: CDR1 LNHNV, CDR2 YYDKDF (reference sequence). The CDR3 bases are TGTGCCACCGGCAGAGGGATAGACAGGGGAAACACCATATATTTT. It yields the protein CATGRGIDRGNTIYF.

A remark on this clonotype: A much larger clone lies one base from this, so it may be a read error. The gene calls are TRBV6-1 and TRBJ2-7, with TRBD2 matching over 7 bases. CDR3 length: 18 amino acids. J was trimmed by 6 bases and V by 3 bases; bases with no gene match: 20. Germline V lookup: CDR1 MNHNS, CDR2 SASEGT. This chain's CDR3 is CASSDIVSGRPYPPEQYF. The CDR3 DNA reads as TGTGCCAGCAGTGATATAGTTAGCGGGCGTCCCTACCCCCCCGAGCAGTACTTC.

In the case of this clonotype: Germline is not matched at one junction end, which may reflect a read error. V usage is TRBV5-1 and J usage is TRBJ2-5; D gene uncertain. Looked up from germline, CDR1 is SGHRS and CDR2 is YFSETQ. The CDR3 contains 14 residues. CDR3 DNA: TGCGACAGCAGCTTGGCAGGTAACCAAGAGACCCAGTACTTC. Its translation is CDSSLAGNQETQYF.

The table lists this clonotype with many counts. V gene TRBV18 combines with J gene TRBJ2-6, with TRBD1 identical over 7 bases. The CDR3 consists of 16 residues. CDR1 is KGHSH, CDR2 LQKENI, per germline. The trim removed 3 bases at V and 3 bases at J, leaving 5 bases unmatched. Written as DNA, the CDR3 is TGTGCCAGCTCACCCATTACAGGGGTTGGGGCCAACGTCCTGACTTTC. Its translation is CASSPITGVGANVLTF.

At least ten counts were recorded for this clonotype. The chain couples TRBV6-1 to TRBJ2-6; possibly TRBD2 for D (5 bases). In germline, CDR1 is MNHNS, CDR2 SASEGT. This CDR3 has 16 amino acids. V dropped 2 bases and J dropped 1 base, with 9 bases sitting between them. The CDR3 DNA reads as TGTGCCAGCAGTGAAAGAAGAGGGTCTGGGGCCAACGTCCTGACTTTC. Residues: CASSERRGSGANVLTF.